A single sample gave rise to the 16 T cell receptor beta chains below, sequenced in a study of blood T cell repertoires in COVID-19. The assay was immunoSEQ multiplex PCR, and TCRdb's table has in-frame clones only and misses some. The sample contains about 75,000 clones, roughly nine tenths of which appear only once. The sequencing sample was made of peripheral blood. Source of these receptors: a human donor in a cohort sampled during active COVID-19.

This chain joins TRBV12-3 or TRBV12-4 and TRBJ2-7; D is ambiguous. Trimming cost V 2 bases and J 6 bases, with 11 bases left between them. This CDR3 is 13 amino acids long. The CDR3 region has the DNA TGTGCCAGCAGTTTATCGGCGACTCGCGAGCAGTACTTC. Amino acids: CASSLSATREQYF.

The J gene is TRBJ1-4, the V gene TRBV27; 11 bases agree with TRBD1. V lost 5 bases and J lost 7; bases outside the gene matches: 9. Germline CDR1 MNHEY, CDR2 SMNVEV (reference sequence). The CDR3 is made up of 16 amino acids. The CDR3 nucleotides are TGTGCCAGCAGTCCTATTTCCGGGACAGGGGGTGAAAAACTGTTTTTT. Residues: CASSPISGTGGEKLFF. Full variable domain (outside the CDR3, taken from reference TRBV27 and TRBJ1-4): EAQVTQNPRYLITVTGKKLTVTCSQNMNHEYMSWYRQDPGLGLRQIYYSMNVEVTDKGDVPEGYKVSRKEKRNFPLILESPSPNQTSLYFCASSPISGTGGEKLFFGSGTQLSVL.

This chain joins TRBV28 and TRBJ1-4; a possible D gene is TRBD1 (6 bases). CDR1 MDHEN and CDR2 SYDVKM come from the germline V gene. This CDR3 comprises 14 residues. V was cut by 6 bases and J by 8 bases, with 16 bases left in between. The CDR3 reads CASSPGGGGEKLFF. CDR3 bases: TGTGCCAGCAGCCCGGGGGGCGGGGGCGAAAAACTGTTTTTT.

A single count supports this clone. V is TRBV7-8 and J is TRBJ2-7; possible D gene TRBD1, 6 bases. The germline gives CDR1 SGHVS, CDR2 FQNEAQ. This CDR3 region has 14 residues. V was pared by 1 base and J by 2 bases, with 9 bases between. CDR3 in amino acids: CASSLDTGPYEQYF. The CDR3, as DNA: TGTGCCAGCAGCTTAGATACAGGGCCCTACGAGCAGTACTTC.

J is TRBJ2-7 and V is TRBV11-2, with 7 bases identical to TRBD2. The CDR3 is made up of 14 amino acids. Germline CDR1 reads SGHAT; CDR2 reads FQNNGV. The V and J ends lost 3 bases and 2 bases, in that order; junction bases with no gene match: 4. In nucleotides, the CDR3 is TGTGCCAGCAGCTTGGGCGGGGGTACCTACGAGCAGTACTTC. Translation: CASSLGGGTYEQYF.

The gene calls are TRBV5-1 and TRBJ2-1, with 8 positions matching TRBD2. Germline V lookup: CDR1 SGHRS, CDR2 YFSETQ. The J segment lost 4 bases and the V segment lost 2 bases, leaving 5 bases of the junction unmatched. This CDR3 comprises 15 residues. CDR3 protein: CASSLSGGGYNEQFF. The CDR3 bases are TGCGCCAGCAGCTTAAGCGGGGGTGGTTACAATGAGCAGTTCTTC.

The chain couples TRBV19 to TRBJ2-5, with 9 bases identical to TRBD2. Trimming cost V 6 bases and J 2 bases; bases outside gene matches: 4. The CDR3 length is 14 residues. CDR1 LNHDA and CDR2 SQIVND come from the germline V gene (reference sequence). The CDR3 DNA follows: TGTGCCAGTAGCCGACTAGCGGAGCAAGAGACCCAGTACTTC. It encodes CASSRLAEQETQYF.

The J gene is TRBJ1-2, the V gene TRBV5-4, with a weak D call TRBD1 (5 bases). Trimming removed 4 bases from V and 11 bases from J, with 18 bases in between. The CDR3 loop spans 13 amino acids. Germline-derived CDR1 and CDR2 are SGHNT and YYREEE (reference sequence). The DNA of the CDR3 is TGTGCCAGCAGCCTTGGCGGGGCCCTACGTTACACCTTC. Amino acid sequence: CASSLGGALRYTF.

This clone has just a few counts. The J gene is TRBJ1-1, the V gene TRBV30; D remains ambiguous. Germline V gene lookup returns CDR1 GTSNPN and CDR2 SVGIG (reference sequence). The V end was cut by 0 bases, the J end by 1 base, with 9 bases between. The CDR3 extends over 14 amino acids. CDR3 protein: CAWSVGRGNTEAFF. CDR3 coding DNA: TGTGCCTGGAGTGTAGGTCGGGGGAACACTGAAGCTTTCTTT. The whole variable domain, filled in from reference TRBV30 and TRBJ1-1, reads SQTIHQWPATLVQPVGSPLSLECTVEGTSNPNLYWYRQAAGRGLQLLFYSVGIGQISSEVPQNLSASRPQDRQFILSSKKLLLSDSGFYLCAWSVGRGNTEAFFGQGTRLTVV.

The chain couples TRBV9 to TRBJ1-2; a possible D gene is TRBD1 (6 bases). The length of the CDR3 is 13 residues. Germline-derived CDR1 and CDR2 are SGDLS and YYNGEE. The V and J ends lost 3 bases and 3 bases respectively, with 9 bases between them. CDR3 loop: CASSDGTHYGYTF. CDR3 DNA: TGTGCCAGCAGCGACGGGACACACTATGGCTACACCTTC.

V usage is TRBV3-1 (or the pseudogene TRBV3-2) and J usage is TRBJ2-1; D is perhaps TRBD1 (6 bases). The V end was cut by 0 bases, the J end by 4 bases, with 10 bases between. The CDR3 length is 15 residues. The germline V gene encodes CDR1 LGHDT and CDR2 YNNKEL (reference sequence). The CDR3 nucleotides are TGTGCCAGCAGCCAAGACACAGGGAGATACAATGAGCAGTTCTTC. Translating gives CASSQDTGRYNEQFF.

The CDR3 nucleotides read TGTGCCAGCAGCTTTCCCGGACAGGGGATCTACGAGCAGTACTTC. Protein product: CASSFPGQGIYEQYF. The chain joins TRBV12-1 to TRBJ2-7; no DNA check was done on the table's D call, TRBD1. TRBV12-1 represents a pseudogene. The CDR3 spans 15 residues.

The genes are TRBV12-3 or TRBV12-4 and TRBJ1-1; TRBD1 is a possible D gene (6 bases). The CDR3 extends over 13 amino acids. V lost 3 bases and J 4 bases, leaving 9 bases between the germline ends. DNA for the CDR3: TGTGCCAGCAGTTTGGGCAGGGGCACTGAAGCTTTCTTT. It encodes CASSLGRGTEAFF.

J is TRBJ2-1 and V is TRBV10-3; D remains unclear. Germline loops: CDR1 ENHRY, CDR2 SYGVKD. Deletions cut 0 bases from V and 6 bases from J, with 12 bases between. This CDR3 has 15 residues. This CDR3 reads CAISESSSGTNEQFF. In DNA, the CDR3 is TGTGCCATCAGTGAGTCGAGTTCAGGAACCAATGAGCAGTTCTTC.

The chain recombines TRBV14 with TRBJ1-3; 8 positions match TRBD1. This CDR3 contains 15 residues. V gave up 3 bases and J gave up 2 bases; unmatched junction bases: 3. CDR1 is SGHDN and CDR2 is FVKESK in the germline V gene. The CDR3 DNA sequence: TGTGCCAGCAGCCACTTGGACAGGGCTGGAAACACCATATATTTT. Protein product: CASSHLDRAGNTIYF.

The chain carries TRBV2 and TRBJ1-2; TRBD1 is a possible D gene (6 bases). Germline V lookup: CDR1 SNHLY, CDR2 FYNNEI. The CDR3 is made up of 15 amino acids. The V gene lost 3 bases and the J gene lost 4 bases, with 15 bases spanning the gap. The CDR3 DNA sequence: TGTGCCAGCAGTGAGGGGGGGCAGCGACTCTATGGCTACACCTTC. It encodes CASSEGGQRLYGYTF.